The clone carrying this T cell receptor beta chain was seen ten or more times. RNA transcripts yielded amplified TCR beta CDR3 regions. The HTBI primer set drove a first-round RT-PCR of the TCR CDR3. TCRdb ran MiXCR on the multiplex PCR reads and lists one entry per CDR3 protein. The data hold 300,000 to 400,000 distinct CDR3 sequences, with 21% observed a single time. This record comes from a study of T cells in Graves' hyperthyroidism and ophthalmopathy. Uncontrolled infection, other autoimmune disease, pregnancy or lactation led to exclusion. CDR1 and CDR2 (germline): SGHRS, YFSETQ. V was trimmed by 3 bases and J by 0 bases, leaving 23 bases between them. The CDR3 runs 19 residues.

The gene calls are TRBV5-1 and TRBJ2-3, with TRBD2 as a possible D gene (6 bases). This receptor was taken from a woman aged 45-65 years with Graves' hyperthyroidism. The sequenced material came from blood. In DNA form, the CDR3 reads TGCGCCAGCAGCTCCCGCCCTCGGGGTAGCGGAACTAGCACAGATACGCAGTATTTT. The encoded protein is CASSSRPRGSGTSTDTQYF.